This TCR beta chain was recorded in a study of control samples from healthy donors and cancer patients. Repertoires were generated with immunoSEQ multiplex PCR, while TCRdb's copy carries only in-frame clones and drops some. The profile shows around 140,000 clones, more than 85% of them singletons. This CDR3 has 13 amino acids. Trimming cost V 0 bases and J 1 base, with 3 bases left between them. Per germline, CDR1 SEHNR and CDR2 FQNEAQ (reference sequence). The material sequenced was blood. V gene TRBV7-9 combines with J gene TRBJ1-1, with D unresolved. The source of this sequence is a young man in good health. The CDR3 DNA reads as TGTGCCAGCAGCTTAGCGGGGAACACTGAAGCTTTCTTT. Its protein product is CASSLAGNTEAFF.